This passage covers 9 T cell receptor beta chains from one sample sequenced in a study of shared clonotypes between healthy human individuals. Measured with immunoSEQ multiplex PCR; TCRdb has only the in-frame clones, and not every one. The sample yields a few million clones, 80% to 95% seen once. Terminally differentiated effector memory CD45RA+ cells were excluded from the naive CD8 cells, which were CD45RO-negative and positively selected for CCR7. Sequenced: naive CD8+ T cells from PBMCs. The receptors originated from a young man in good health. Some clones in this sample may be carry-over from other donors' samples.

The rearrangement uses TRBV14 and TRBJ2-3; D gene uncertain. Germline V gene sequence: CDR1 SGHDN, CDR2 FVKESK. The V end lost 0 bases, the J end lost 0 bases, and 13 bases lay between the germline ends. This CDR3 region has 17 residues. The CDR3 bases are TGTGCCAGCAGCCAAGATTATCGCCAGATCAGCACAGATACGCAGTATTTT. Translation gives CASSQDYRQISTDTQYF.

This sequence joins TRBV2 and TRBJ2-7, with 12 bases aligning to TRBD1. Losses at the gene ends were 1 base for V and 6 bases for J; bases not matched to a gene: 4. Germline CDR1 SNHLY, CDR2 FYNNEI. This CDR3 is built from 15 residues. CDR3 sequence: CASSEGPGQGAEQYF. The DNA of the CDR3 is TGTGCCAGCAGTGAAGGCCCGGGACAGGGGGCCGAGCAGTACTTC.

The chain carries TRBV21-1 and TRBJ1-4; TRBD1, the table's D call, was not compared with the DNA. TRBV21-1 is given as a pseudogene. The CDR3 totals 16 residues. CDR3 DNA: TGTGCCAGCAGCCGCCTTTCGACAGGTAGGGGAGAAAAACTGTTTTTT. The encoded protein is CASSRLSTGRGEKLFF.

The chain uses TRBV15 and TRBJ1-5; D unclear. CDR3 length: 12 residues. The germline V gene encodes CDR1 LNHNV and CDR2 YYDKDF (reference sequence). Deletions cut 3 bases from V and 10 bases from J, with 10 bases between. The CDR3 spells CATSSIGSPQHF. The CDR3 region has the DNA TGTGCCACCAGCAGTATAGGCAGCCCCCAGCATTTT.

This clone was counted a single time. V usage is TRBV5-5 and J usage is TRBJ1-2; D might be TRBD1 (5 bases). Germline loops: CDR1 SGHKS, CDR2 YYEKEE (reference sequence). CDR3 length equals 15 residues. V gave up 4 bases and J gave up 2 bases, with 15 bases separating them. The CDR3 sequence: CASSPGAVPNYGYTF. In DNA, the CDR3 is TGTGCCAGCAGCCCTGGGGCCGTCCCCAACTATGGCTACACCTTC.

The chain links TRBV6-1 to TRBJ2-7, with D tentatively TRBD2 (6 bases). Germline V lookup: CDR1 MNHNS, CDR2 SASEGT. CDR3 length: 15 amino acids. The germline V and J ends were trimmed by 1 base and 2 bases, with 12 bases remaining between them. The CDR3 nucleotides are TGTGCCAGCAGTGAAGAGCGGGCCCCCCCCTACGAGCAGTACTTC. This sequence encodes CASSEERAPPYEQYF.

This clone was recorded once. The V and J genes are TRBV27 and TRBJ2-7; TRBD2 aligns across 12 bases. The CDR3 runs 16 residues. Germline V gives CDR1 MNHEY, CDR2 SMNVEV (reference sequence). With 3 bases clipped from V and 6 bases from J, the junction kept 9 bases outside the gene matches. The CDR3 protein is CASSLGRLAGVTEQYF. The CDR3, as DNA: TGTGCCAGCAGTTTGGGAAGACTAGCGGGAGTAACCGAGCAGTACTTC.

This clone was recorded only once. This rearrangement joins TRBV6-5 to TRBJ1-5; no clear D gene. Per germline, CDR1 MNHEY and CDR2 SVGAGI. V was trimmed by 1 base and J by 3 bases, leaving 10 bases between them. This CDR3 contains 15 residues. For the CDR3, the DNA is TGTGCCAGCAGTTACTATCGGGGAGTCAATCAGCCCCAGCATTTT. Its translation is CASSYYRGVNQPQHF.

The rearrangement links TRBV5-4 to TRBJ2-1, with 7 bases fitting TRBD1. The V segment lost 2 bases and the J segment 4 bases; nucleotides outside the gene matches: 6. The CDR3 has 15 amino acids. Germline CDR1 is SGHNT and CDR2 is YYREEE (reference sequence). CDR3 DNA: TGTGCCAGCAGCTTCAAAGGGGGCGCGTACAATGAGCAGTTCTTC. Translation gives CASSFKGGAYNEQFF.